This T cell receptor beta chain was sequenced during a study of T cells in Graves' hyperthyroidism and ophthalmopathy. TCR beta CDR3 regions were amplified from RNA transcripts. A first-round RT-PCR of the TCR CDR3 used the HTBI primer set. Using its own MiXCR run on the multiplex PCR reads, TCRdb lists one record per CDR3 protein. The sample includes fewer than 350,000 distinct CDR3 sequences, around 15% seen only once; the top ten take 30% to 35%. On this clonotype: Its antigen is unknown.

Study-wide findings and caveats: From stable hyperthyroidism, ophthalmopathy was set apart by a 13 V-J model.

V lost 4 bases, J lost 4 bases, and 17 bases lay in between. CDR1 is SGHNT, CDR2 YYREEE, per germline (reference sequence). The CDR3 loop spans 15 amino acids. Sequenced material: blood. V gene TRBV5-4 combines with J gene TRBJ1-2, with a possible D match to TRBD1 (5 bases). This clonotype was obtained from a woman aged 45 to 65 with Graves' hyperthyroidism that later progressed to Graves' ophthalmopathy. The DNA for the CDR3 is TGTGCCAGCAGCGGGGCCGAGTCCTTTTTCTATGGCTACACCTTC. It codes for CASSGAESFFYGYTF.